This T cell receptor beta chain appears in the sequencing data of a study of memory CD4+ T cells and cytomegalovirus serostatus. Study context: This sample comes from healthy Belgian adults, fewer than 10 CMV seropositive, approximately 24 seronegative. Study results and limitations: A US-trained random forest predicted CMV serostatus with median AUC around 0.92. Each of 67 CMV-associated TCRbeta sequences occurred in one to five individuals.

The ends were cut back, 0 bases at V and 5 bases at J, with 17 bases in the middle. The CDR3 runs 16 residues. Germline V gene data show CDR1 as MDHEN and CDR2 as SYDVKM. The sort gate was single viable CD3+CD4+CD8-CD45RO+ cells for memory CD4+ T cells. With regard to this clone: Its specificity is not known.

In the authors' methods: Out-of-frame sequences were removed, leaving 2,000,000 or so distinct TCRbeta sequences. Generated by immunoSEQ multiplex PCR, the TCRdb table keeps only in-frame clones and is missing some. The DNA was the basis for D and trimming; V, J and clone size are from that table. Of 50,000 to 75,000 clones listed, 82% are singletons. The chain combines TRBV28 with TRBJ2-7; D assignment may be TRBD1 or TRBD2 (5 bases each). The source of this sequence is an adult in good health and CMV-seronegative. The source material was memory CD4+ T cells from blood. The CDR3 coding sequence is TGTGCCAGCAGTTTATGGGGGACCACCCGGGGCAACGAGCAGTACTTC. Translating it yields CASSLWGTTRGNEQYF.